This record looks at one TCR beta chain sequence and its context. Antigen specificity is unknown. Each sample's TCRbeta library yielded on average around 42,000 productive templates. Clones were read by immunoSEQ multiplex PCR, and TCRdb kept only the in-frame ones, dropping some. The sample yields approximately 30,000 clones, 60% to 85% seen once. These data originate in a study of STAT3 mutations in large granular lymphocyte leukemia. Study-level points and caveats: At least one immunodominant TCR beta clonotype appeared in every T-cell large granular lymphocyte leukemia patient. In some patients, a small highly pathogenic clone possibly went undetected. TCR clonotype switching after therapy occurred in about 30% of the 18 patients.

The CDR3 extends over 14 amino acids. The junction had 4 bases not matched to a gene; V was cut back by 6 bases and J by 0 bases. The germline CDR1 and CDR2 sequences are MDHEN and SYDVKM. The V call is TRBV28, the J call TRBJ2-7, with 8 bases aligning to TRBD1. This TCR was recovered from a woman aged 50 to 60 with T-cell large granular lymphocyte leukemia. Some clones in this sample may be carry-over from other donors' samples. The sequenced sample was peripheral blood mononuclear cells. CDR3: CASSIQGGSYEQYF. CDR3 nucleotides: TGTGCCAGCAGCATACAGGGGGGCTCCTACGAGCAGTACTTC. The full variable domain, its missing parts supplied by reference TRBV28 and TRBJ2-7, is DVKVTQSSRYLVKRTGEKVFLECVQDMDHENMFWYRQDPGLGLRLIYFSYDVKMKEKGDIPEGYSVSREKKERFSLILESASTNQTSMYLCASSIQGGSYEQYFGPGTRLTVT.